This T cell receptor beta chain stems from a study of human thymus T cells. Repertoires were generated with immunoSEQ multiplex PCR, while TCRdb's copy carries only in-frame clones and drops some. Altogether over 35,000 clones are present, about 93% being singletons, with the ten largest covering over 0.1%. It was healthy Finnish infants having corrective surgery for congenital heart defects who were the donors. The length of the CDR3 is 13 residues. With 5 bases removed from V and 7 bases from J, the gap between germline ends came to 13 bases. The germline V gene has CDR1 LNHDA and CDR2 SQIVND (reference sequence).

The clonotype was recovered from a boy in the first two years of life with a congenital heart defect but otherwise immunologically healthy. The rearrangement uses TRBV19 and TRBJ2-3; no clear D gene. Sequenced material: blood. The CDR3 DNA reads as TGTGCCAGTAGTCCCTATCCACAGTATACGCAGTATTTT. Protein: CASSPYPQYTQYF.